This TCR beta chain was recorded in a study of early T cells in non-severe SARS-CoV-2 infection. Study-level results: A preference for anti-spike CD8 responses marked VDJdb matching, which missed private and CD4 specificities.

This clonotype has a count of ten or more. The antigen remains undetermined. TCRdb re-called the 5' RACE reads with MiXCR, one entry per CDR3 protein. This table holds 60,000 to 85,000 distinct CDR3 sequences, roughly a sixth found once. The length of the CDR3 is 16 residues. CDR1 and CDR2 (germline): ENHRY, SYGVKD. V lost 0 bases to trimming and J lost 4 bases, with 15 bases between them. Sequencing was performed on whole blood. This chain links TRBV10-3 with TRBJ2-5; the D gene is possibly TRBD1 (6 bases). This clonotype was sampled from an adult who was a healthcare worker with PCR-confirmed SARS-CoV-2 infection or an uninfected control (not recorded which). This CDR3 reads CAISESAAGARETQYF. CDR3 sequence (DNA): TGTGCCATCAGTGAGTCGGCGGCAGGGGCTCGAGAGACCCAGTACTTC.